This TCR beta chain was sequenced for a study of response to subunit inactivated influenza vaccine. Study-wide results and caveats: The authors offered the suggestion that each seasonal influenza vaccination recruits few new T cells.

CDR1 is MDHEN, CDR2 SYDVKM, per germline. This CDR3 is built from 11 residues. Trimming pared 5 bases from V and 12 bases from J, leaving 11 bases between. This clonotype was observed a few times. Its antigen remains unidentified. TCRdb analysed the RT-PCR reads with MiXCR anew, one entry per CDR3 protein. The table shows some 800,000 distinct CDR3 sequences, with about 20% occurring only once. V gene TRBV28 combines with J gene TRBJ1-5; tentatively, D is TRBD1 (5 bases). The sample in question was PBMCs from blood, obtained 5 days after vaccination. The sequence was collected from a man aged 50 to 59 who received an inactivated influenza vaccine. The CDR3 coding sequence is TGTGCCAGCAGTACTCTAGACAGCCAGCATTTT. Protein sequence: CASSTLDSQHF.